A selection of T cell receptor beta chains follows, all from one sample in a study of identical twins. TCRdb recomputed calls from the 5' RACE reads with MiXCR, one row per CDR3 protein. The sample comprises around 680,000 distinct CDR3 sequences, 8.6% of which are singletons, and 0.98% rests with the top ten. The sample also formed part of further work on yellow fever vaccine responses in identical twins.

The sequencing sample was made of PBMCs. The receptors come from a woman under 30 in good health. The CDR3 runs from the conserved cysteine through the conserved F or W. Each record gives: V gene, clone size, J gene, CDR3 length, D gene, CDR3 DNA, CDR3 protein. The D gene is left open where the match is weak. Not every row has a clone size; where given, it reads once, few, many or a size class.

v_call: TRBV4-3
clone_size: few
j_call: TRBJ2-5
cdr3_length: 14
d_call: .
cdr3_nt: TGCGCCAGCAGCCAAGTGTTCCCAGGGGAGACCCAGTACTTC
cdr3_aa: CASSQVFPGETQYF

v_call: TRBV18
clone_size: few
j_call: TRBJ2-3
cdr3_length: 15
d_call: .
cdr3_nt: TGTGCCAGCTCACCACAGAACCAATACGCAGATACGCAGTATTTT
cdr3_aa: CASSPQNQYADTQYF

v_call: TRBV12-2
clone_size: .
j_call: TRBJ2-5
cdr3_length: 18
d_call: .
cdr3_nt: TGTGCAAGTCGCTCCTACTCTCCACTAGCGGGAGATTTGGAGACCCAGTACTTC
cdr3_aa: CASRSYSPLAGDLETQYF

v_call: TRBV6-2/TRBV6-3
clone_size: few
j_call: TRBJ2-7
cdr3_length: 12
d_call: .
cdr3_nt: TGTGCCAGCAGGGACCGCGGCCGCGAGCAGTACTTC
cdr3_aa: CASRDRGREQYF

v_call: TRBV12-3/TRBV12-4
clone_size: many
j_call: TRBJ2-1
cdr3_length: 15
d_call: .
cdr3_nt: TGTGCCAGCAGCCTTGGTGGCGGTCTGGGGAATGAGCAGTTCTTC
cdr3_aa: CASSLGGGLGNEQFF

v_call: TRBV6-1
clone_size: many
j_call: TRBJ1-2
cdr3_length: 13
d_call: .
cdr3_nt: TGTGCCAGCAGTGAAGCAGCAGGCTACGGCTACACCTTC
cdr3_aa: CASSEAAGYGYTF

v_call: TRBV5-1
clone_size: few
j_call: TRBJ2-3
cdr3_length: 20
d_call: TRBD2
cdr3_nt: TGCGCCAGCAGCCGAGGGACTAGCGGGGGGGCCGCCGTTAGGACAGATACGCAGTATTTT
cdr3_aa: CASSRGTSGGAAVRTDTQYF

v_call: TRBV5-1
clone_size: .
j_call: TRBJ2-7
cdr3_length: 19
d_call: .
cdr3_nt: TGCGCCAGCAGCTTAAGGGGACCACCGGTCGGGGCGACACCCTACGAGCAGTACTTC
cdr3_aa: CASSLRGPPVGATPYEQYF

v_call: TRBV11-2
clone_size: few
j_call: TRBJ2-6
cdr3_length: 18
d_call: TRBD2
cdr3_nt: TGTGCCAGCAGCAAGGGACTAGCGGGGAACTCTGGGGCCAACGTCCTGACTTTC
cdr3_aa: CASSKGLAGNSGANVLTF

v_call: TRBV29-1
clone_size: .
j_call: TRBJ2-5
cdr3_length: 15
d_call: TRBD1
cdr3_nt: TGCAGCGTGGTCGACAGGGGGCGGACTGAAGAGACCCAGTACTTC
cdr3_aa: CSVVDRGRTEETQYF

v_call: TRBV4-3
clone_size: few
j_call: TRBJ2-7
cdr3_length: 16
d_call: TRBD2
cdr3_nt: TGCGCCAGCAGCCAAGCGGTAGCGGGGAGCTCCTACGAGCAGTACTTC
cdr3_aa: CASSQAVAGSSYEQYF

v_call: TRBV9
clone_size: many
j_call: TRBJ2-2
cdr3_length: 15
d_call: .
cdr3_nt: TGTGCCAGCAGCGTAGAGGGGACGACCTCCGGGGAGCTGTTTTTT
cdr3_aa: CASSVEGTTSGELFF

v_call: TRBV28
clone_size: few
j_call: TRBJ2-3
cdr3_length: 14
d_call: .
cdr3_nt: TGTGCCAGCAGTTTGCTCCAGACTGGGCGCGCGCAGTATTTT
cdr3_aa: CASSLLQTGRAQYF

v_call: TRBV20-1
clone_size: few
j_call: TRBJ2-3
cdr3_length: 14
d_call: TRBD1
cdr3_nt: TGCAGTGCTTCCGGGACAGGGGTTACAGATACGCAGTATTTT
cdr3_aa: CSASGTGVTDTQYF

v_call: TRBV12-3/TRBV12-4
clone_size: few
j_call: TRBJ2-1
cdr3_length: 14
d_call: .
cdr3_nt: TGTGCCAGCACGGGACAAGGACTACCCAACGAGCAGTTCTTC
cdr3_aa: CASTGQGLPNEQFF

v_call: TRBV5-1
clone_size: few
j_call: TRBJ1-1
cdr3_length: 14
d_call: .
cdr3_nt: TGCGCCAGCAGCTTGATGACGGTAGAGACTGAAGCTTTCTTT
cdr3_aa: CASSLMTVETEAFF

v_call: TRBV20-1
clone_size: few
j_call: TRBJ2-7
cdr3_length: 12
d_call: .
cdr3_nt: TGCAGTGCTATAACAGGGCCCTACGAGCAGTACTTC
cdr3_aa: CSAITGPYEQYF

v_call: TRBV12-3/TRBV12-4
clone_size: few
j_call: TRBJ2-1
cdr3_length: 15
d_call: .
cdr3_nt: TGTGCCAGCAGTTTATGGGGATCATCAGGGAATGAGCAGTTCTTC
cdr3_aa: CASSLWGSSGNEQFF

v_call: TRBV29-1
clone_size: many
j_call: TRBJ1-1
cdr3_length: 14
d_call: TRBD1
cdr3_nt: TGCAGCGTTGTTCTGTGGACAGGGAACACTGAAGCTTTCTTT
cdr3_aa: CSVVLWTGNTEAFF

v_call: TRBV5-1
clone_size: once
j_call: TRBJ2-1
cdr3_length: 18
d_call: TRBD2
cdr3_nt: TGCGCCAGCAGCTTGGAATATAGCGGGGGCAGCTCCTACAATGAGCAGTTCTTC
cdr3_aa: CASSLEYSGGSSYNEQFF

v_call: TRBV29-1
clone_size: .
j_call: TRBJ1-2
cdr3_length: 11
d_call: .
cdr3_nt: TGCAGCGTTGACAGGGGCTATGGCTACACCTTC
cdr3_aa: CSVDRGYGYTF

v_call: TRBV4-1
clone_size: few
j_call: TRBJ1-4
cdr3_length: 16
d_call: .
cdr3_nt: TGCGCCAGCAGCCACGATTTGGACCACGGGGGGGAAAAACTGTTTTTT
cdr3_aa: CASSHDLDHGGEKLFF

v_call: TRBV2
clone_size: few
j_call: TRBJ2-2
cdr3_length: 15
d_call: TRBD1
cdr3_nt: TGTGCCAGCAGTGAACAGGGGGCGCCCACCGGGGAGCTGTTTTTT
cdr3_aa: CASSEQGAPTGELFF

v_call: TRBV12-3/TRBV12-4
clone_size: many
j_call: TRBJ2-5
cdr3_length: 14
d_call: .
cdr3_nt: TGTGCCAGCGGCCCGTCGGGTGGGGATAGGGCCCAGTACTTC
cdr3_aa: CASGPSGGDRAQYF

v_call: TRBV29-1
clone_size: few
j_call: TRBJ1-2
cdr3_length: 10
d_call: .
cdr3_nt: TGCAGCGTTCATAACAGGGACTACACCTTC
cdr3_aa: CSVHNRDYTF

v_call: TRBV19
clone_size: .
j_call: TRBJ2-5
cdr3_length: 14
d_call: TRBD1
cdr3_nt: TGTGCCAGTAGTACCCCAGGGGGCGCGGAGACCCAGTACTTC
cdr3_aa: CASSTPGGAETQYF

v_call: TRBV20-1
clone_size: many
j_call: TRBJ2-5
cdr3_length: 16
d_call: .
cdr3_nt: TGCAGTGCTAGAGATTTGGCCAGGATGAACCAAGAGACCCAGTACTTC
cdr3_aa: CSARDLARMNQETQYF

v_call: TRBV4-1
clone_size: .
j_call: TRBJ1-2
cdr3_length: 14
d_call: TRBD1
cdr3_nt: TGCGCCAGCAGCCAGGCCGGGACAGCTTATGGCTACACCTTC
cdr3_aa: CASSQAGTAYGYTF

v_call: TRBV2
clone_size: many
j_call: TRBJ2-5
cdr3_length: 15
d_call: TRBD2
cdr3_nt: TGTGCCAGCAGTGACGGCGGGGGGGCACGGGAGACCCAGTACTTC
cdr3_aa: CASSDGGGARETQYF

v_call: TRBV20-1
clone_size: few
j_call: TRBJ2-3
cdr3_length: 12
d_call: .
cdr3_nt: TGCAGTGCTTCTAGGGTGCCAGATACGCAGTATTTT
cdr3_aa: CSASRVPDTQYF

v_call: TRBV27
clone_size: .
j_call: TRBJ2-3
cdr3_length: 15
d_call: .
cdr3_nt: TGTGCCAGCAACCTTCAGTCTAGCGGCACAGATACGCAGTATTTT
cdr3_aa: CASNLQSSGTDTQYF

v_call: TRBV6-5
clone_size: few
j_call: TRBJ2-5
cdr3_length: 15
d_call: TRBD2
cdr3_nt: TGTGCCAGCAGACTCGGACTAGCACTTCGAGAGACCCAGTACTTC
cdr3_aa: CASRLGLALRETQYF

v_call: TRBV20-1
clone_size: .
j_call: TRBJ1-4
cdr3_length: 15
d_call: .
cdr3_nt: TGCAGTGCTAGAGATAGCAGGGCAACTAATGAAAAACTGTTTTTT
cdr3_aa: CSARDSRATNEKLFF

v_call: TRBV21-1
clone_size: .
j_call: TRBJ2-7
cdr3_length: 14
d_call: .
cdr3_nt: TGTGCCAGCAGCAGGTGCCTCAGCTCCTACGAGCAGTACTTC
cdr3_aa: CASSRCLSSYEQYF

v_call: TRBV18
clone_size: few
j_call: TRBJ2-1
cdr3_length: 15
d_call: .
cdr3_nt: TGTGCCAGCTCACACCCGGGATCCCCCTACAATGAGCATTTCTTC
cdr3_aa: CASSHPGSPYNEHFF

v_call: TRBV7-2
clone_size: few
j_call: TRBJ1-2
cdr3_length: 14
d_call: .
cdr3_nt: TGTGCCAGCAGCTCCCAGGGTCCTCTTTTTGGCTACACCTTC
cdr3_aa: CASSSQGPLFGYTF

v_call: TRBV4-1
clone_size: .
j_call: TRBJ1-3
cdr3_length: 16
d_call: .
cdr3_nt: TGCGCCAGCAGCCTCGTGGAGGGGAACTCTGGAAACACCATATATTTT
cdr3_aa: CASSLVEGNSGNTIYF

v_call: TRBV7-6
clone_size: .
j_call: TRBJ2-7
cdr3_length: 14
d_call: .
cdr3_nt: TGTGCCAGCACCCCCATGCAGGGTGGATCCGAGCAGTACTTC
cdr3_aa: CASTPMQGGSEQYF

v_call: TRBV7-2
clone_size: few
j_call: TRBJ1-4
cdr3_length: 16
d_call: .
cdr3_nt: TGTGCCAGCAGCCGGGAGGCTTGGGCAACTAATGAAAAACTGTTTTTT
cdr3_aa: CASSREAWATNEKLFF

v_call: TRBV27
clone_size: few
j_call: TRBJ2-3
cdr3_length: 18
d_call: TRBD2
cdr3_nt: TGTGCCAGCAGGAGTATTGTTATAGCGGGAGTTGGCACAGATACGCAGTATTTT
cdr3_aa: CASRSIVIAGVGTDTQYF

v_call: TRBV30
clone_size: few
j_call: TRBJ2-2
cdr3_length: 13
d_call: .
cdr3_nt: TGTGCCTGGAGTGTAGCCAGGCCCGGGGAGCTGTTTTTT
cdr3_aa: CAWSVARPGELFF

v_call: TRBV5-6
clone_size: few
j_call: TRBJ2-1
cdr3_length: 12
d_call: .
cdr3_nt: TGTGCCAGCAGCAAACGGCTCAATGAGCAGTTCTTC
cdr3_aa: CASSKRLNEQFF

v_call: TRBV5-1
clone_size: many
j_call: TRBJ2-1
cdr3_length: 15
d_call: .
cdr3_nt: TGCGCCAGCAGGGTCGCGGGGTCGTACTACAATGAGCAGTTCTTC
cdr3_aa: CASRVAGSYYNEQFF

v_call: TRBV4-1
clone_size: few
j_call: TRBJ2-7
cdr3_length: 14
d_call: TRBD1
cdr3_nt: TGCGCCAGCTCTACTCGGGACAGTATGACCGAGCAGTACTTC
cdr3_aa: CASSTRDSMTEQYF

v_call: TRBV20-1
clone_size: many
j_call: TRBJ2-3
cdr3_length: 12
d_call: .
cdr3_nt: TGCAGTGCTGGGACTGAGGGGAATACGCAGTATTTT
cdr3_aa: CSAGTEGNTQYF

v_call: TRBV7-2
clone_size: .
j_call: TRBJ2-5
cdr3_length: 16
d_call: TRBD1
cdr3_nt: TGTGCCAGCAGCTCCCAGACAGGGTCTCTGAGGGAGACCCAGTACTTC
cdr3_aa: CASSSQTGSLRETQYF

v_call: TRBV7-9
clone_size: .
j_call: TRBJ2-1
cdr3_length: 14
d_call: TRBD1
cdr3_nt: TGTGCCAGCAGCTTGTGGACAGGGGTCAATGAGCAGTTCTTC
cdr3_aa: CASSLWTGVNEQFF

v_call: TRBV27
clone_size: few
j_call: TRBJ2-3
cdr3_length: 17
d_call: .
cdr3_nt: TGTGCCAGCATGGGGGGGGACAGGAGCGATCTCAGGAATCCGCAGTATTTT
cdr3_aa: CASMGGDRSDLRNPQYF

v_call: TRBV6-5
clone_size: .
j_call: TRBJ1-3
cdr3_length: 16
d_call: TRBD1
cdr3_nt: TGTGCCAGCAGTTATGAAGGGACAGGGCACGGAAACACCATATATTTT
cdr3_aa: CASSYEGTGHGNTIYF

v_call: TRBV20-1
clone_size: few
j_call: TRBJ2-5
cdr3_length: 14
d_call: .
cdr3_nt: TGCAGTGCTATAACGGCCGGACAGCAAGAGACCCAGTACTTC
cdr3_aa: CSAITAGQQETQYF

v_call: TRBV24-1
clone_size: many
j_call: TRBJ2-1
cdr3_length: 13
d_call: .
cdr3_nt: TGTGCCCACCCCGGGGGCAGATACAATGAGCAGTTCTTC
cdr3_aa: CAHPGGRYNEQFF

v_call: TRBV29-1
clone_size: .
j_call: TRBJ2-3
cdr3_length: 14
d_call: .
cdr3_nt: TGCAGCGTTGCAGGCCCCGGGCCCACAGATACGCAGTATTTT
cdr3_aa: CSVAGPGPTDTQYF

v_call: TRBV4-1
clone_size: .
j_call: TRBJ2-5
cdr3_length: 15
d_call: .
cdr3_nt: TGCGCCAGCAGCCAAGCCGGGCCCGGAGAAGAGACCCAGTACTTC
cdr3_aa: CASSQAGPGEETQYF

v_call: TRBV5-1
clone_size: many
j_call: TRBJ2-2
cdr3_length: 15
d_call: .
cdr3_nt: TGCGCCAGCAGCTTGGTTGGAACGAACACCGGGGAGCTGTTTTTT
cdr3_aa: CASSLVGTNTGELFF

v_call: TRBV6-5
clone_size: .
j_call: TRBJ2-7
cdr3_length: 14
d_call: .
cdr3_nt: TGTGCCAGCAGTTACTCGAGAGCCGGGGTCGAGCAGTACTTC
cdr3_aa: CASSYSRAGVEQYF

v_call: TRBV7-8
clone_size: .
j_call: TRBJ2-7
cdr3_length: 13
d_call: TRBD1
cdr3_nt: TGTGCCAGCAGCTTAGCGGGACAGGGGGCTCCGTACTTC
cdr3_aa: CASSLAGQGAPYF